One sample yielded the 30 T cell receptor beta chains listed below, sequenced in a study of T cell changes during pregnancy in multiple sclerosis. The data were produced by immunoSEQ multiplex PCR, yet TCRdb's version contains in-frame clones alone and is incomplete. The repertoire has just over 60,000 clones, 92% of them found once; the top ten carry roughly 3%. The sample in question was peripheral blood, obtained in the second trimester of pregnancy. These receptors all come from a female donor in good health, enrolled as a control in a pregnancy study.

This chain connects TRBV11-3 to TRBJ2-1; 8 bases are shared with TRBD1. The V gene's germline CDR1 is SGHNT and CDR2 YENEEA. The junction had 1 base not matched to a gene; V was cut back by 3 bases and J by 9 bases. The CDR3 length is 12 residues. CDR3 nucleotide sequence: TGTGCCAGCAGCTTGGACAGGGTTGAGCAGTTCTTC. Translating it yields CASSLDRVEQFF.

The V and J genes are TRBV7-2 and TRBJ1-3, with D unclear. Per germline, CDR1 SGHTA and CDR2 FQGNSA. V was pared by 2 bases and J by 5 bases, with 7 bases between. CDR3 length: 13 amino acids. In DNA, the CDR3 is TGTGCCAGCAGCTTATCACAGAGAAACACCATATATTTT. This codes for CASSLSQRNTIYF.

V usage is TRBV6-6 and J usage is TRBJ1-2, with 8 positions matching TRBD1. Losses at the gene ends were 5 bases for V and 4 bases for J; bases not matched to a gene: 9. The CDR3 loop spans 15 amino acids. CDR1 is MNHNY and CDR2 is SVGAGI in the germline V gene (reference sequence). The chain's CDR3 is CASSPRTGLGYGYTF. Here the CDR3 DNA reads TGTGCCAGCAGTCCGAGGACAGGGCTGGGCTATGGCTACACCTTC.

The CDR3 region is CASSFTSGTYEQYF. As DNA, the CDR3 is TGTGCCAGCAGCTTCACTAGCGGAACTTACGAGCAGTACTTC. The rearrangement uses TRBV5-4 and TRBJ2-7; TRBD2 matches 8 bases. From germline, CDR1 is SGHNT and CDR2 YYREEE (reference sequence). This CDR3 contains 14 residues. V trimming: 2 bases; J trimming: 4 bases; junction bases outside the gene matches: 5.

V usage is TRBV6-5 and J usage is TRBJ1-1; a weak D match, TRBD1 (6 bases). The V end was cut by 2 bases, the J end by 4 bases, with 17 bases between. The CDR3 is 16 amino acids. Germline V gives CDR1 MNHEY, CDR2 SVGAGI. Here the CDR3 DNA reads TGTGCCAGCAGTTACATTGGGGGGGCAAGAGGCACTGAAGCTTTCTTT. Its translation: CASSYIGGARGTEAFF.

The rearrangement joins TRBV10-3 to TRBJ2-6; TRBD1 matches at 11 bases. CDR3 length equals 18 residues. CDR1 and CDR2 from the germline V gene are ENHRY and SYGVKD. The trim removed 6 bases at V and 0 bases at J, leaving 7 bases unmatched. DNA of the CDR3: TGTGCCATCAGCACGTCCGGGACAGGGGGCTCTGGGGCCAACGTCCTGACTTTC. This encodes CAISTSGTGGSGANVLTF.

This clone was found once. The chain couples TRBV30 to TRBJ2-4; tentative D call: TRBD2 (6 bases). Trimming took 5 bases from V and 4 from J, leaving 21 bases between them. Germline assignment: CDR1 GTSNPN and CDR2 SVGIG (reference sequence). The CDR3 runs to 16 residues. The CDR3: CAWATGLLGSKNIQYF. The CDR3 nucleotides read TGTGCCTGGGCTACGGGACTCCTGGGTTCTAAAAACATTCAGTACTTC.

This rearrangement joins TRBV18 to TRBJ2-1; D call uncertain. V lost 6 bases and J lost 9, with 15 bases in between. Germline V gene lookup returns CDR1 KGHSH and CDR2 LQKENI. The CDR3 consists of 13 residues. Written as DNA, the CDR3 is TGTGCCAGCTCGCCCTTGAGAGGTGCTGAGCAGTTCTTC. Its protein product is CASSPLRGAEQFF. The entire variable domain, with the rest obtained from reference TRBV18 and TRBJ2-1, is as follows: NAGVMQNPRHLVRRRGQEARLRCSPMKGHSHVYWYRQLPEEGLKFMVYLQKENIIDESGMPKERFSAEFPKEGPSILRIQQVVRGDSAAYFCASSPLRGAEQFFGPGTRLTVL.

The chain is built from TRBV28 and TRBJ1-1; D is perhaps TRBD1 (5 bases). Germline V CDR1 and CDR2: MDHEN, SYDVKM. The CDR3 loop spans 14 amino acids. Trimming left V 3 bases short and J 9 bases short, with 17 bases between. Written as DNA, the CDR3 is TGTGCCAGCAGTTTCGGCCCCAGGGTATTCCAAGCTTTCTTT. Translation gives CASSFGPRVFQAFF.

This chain joins TRBV9 and TRBJ2-2; D is uncertain. V lost 4 bases, J lost 6 bases, and 10 bases lay in between. The CDR3 covers 13 residues. Germline V gene sequence: CDR1 SGDLS, CDR2 YYNGEE. The CDR3 bases are TGTGCCAGCAGCCAGGCCAGCCCCGGGGAGCTGTTTTTT. It codes for CASSQASPGELFF.

This sequence joins TRBV14 and TRBJ1-2, with 7 bases that match TRBD1. Trimming at V came to 4 bases and at J to 2 bases, leaving 1 base not matched to a gene. Per the germline V gene, CDR1 is SGHDN and CDR2 is FVKESK. The CDR3 spans 13 residues. Written as DNA, the CDR3 is TGTGCCAGCAGCCTGGGACAGAACTATGGCTACACCTTC. It yields the protein CASSLGQNYGYTF.

The J gene is TRBJ1-2, the V gene TRBV27, with 11 bases identical to TRBD1. Per germline, CDR1 MNHEY and CDR2 SMNVEV (reference sequence). This CDR3 is built from 14 residues. V shed 7 bases and J 8 bases; nucleotides not matched to a gene: 9. The chain's CDR3 is CASKQPGQGGGYTF. CDR3 in DNA: TGTGCCAGCAAACAACCGGGACAGGGGGGCGGCTACACCTTC.

This chain joins TRBV5-4 and TRBJ2-2; the match to TRBD2 covers 7 bases. Germline V gene lookup returns CDR1 SGHNT and CDR2 YYREEE (reference sequence). Trimming took 7 bases from V and 7 from J; bases not matched to a gene: 4. This CDR3 contains 12 residues. The DNA for the CDR3 is TGTGCCAGCCAGGGAGGGATCGGGGAGCTGTTTTTT. The encoded protein is CASQGGIGELFF.

The chain uses TRBV9 and TRBJ2-1; the match to TRBD2 covers 9 bases. This CDR3 contains 15 residues. Germline V lookup: CDR1 SGDLS, CDR2 YYNGEE. The junction had 8 bases not matched to a gene; V was cut back by 4 bases and J by 6 bases. The CDR3: CASSPQAGGVNEQFF. In DNA, the CDR3 is TGTGCCAGCAGCCCCCAGGCGGGAGGGGTCAATGAGCAGTTCTTC. The full variable domain, with the rest looked up from reference TRBV9 and TRBJ2-1, is DSGVTQTPKHLITATGQRVTLRCSPRSGDLSVYWYQQSLDQGLQFLIQYYNGEERAKGNILERFSAQQFPDLHSELNLSSLELGDSALYFCASSPQAGGVNEQFFGPGTRLTVL.

This clone was detected only once. The chain has TRBV4-2 and TRBJ2-2; 10 nucleotides line up with TRBD2. The CDR3 totals 15 residues. With 0 bases clipped from V and 8 bases from J, the junction kept 3 bases outside the gene matches. Germline CDR1 LGHNA, CDR2 YNFKEQ. The CDR3 sequence is CASSQDRAGGGELFF. The CDR3 DNA is TGTGCCAGCAGCCAAGATAGAGCGGGAGGGGGGGAGCTGTTTTTT.

The chain joins TRBV5-4 to TRBJ2-2; D gene ambiguous. The CDR3 contains 14 residues. From germline, CDR1 is SGHNT and CDR2 YYREEE (reference sequence). V was shortened by 0 bases and J by 6 bases, with 9 bases between the two germline ends. The CDR3 spells CASSLATTPGELFF. Here the CDR3 DNA reads TGTGCCAGCAGCTTGGCCACTACCCCCGGGGAGCTGTTTTTT.

V usage is TRBV15 and J usage is TRBJ1-6, with TRBD1 identical over 10 bases. This CDR3 spans 15 amino acids. The germline V gene has CDR1 LNHNV and CDR2 YYDKDF (reference sequence). With V trimmed by 7 bases and J by 7 bases, 7 bases remained unmatched. The CDR3 loop is CATTLDRGLNSPLHF. As DNA, the CDR3 is TGTGCCACCACACTGGACAGGGGGTTGAATTCACCCCTCCACTTT.

The rearrangement links TRBV7-3 to TRBJ1-6; D ambiguous. This CDR3 spans 14 amino acids. V was clipped by 2 bases and J by 7 bases, with 9 bases between them. Per the germline V gene, CDR1 is SGHTA and CDR2 is FQGTGA. The CDR3 sequence is CASSLLAANSPLHF. CDR3 DNA sequence: TGTGCCAGCAGCTTATTGGCCGCCAATTCACCCCTCCACTTT.

The rearrangement joins TRBV6-5 to TRBJ2-7; 9 positions agree with TRBD2. Germline values: CDR1 MNHEY, CDR2 SVGAGI. V gave up 0 bases and J gave up 0 bases; unmatched junction bases: 3. CDR3 length: 16 residues. CDR3 nucleotide sequence: TGTGCCAGCAGTTACTCCCTTAGCGGGAGCTCCTACGAGCAGTACTTC. It specifies CASSYSLSGSSYEQYF.

The chain links TRBV18 to TRBJ2-1; TRBD2 agrees at 8 bases. Germline CDR1 and CDR2: KGHSH and LQKENI. This CDR3 contains 16 residues. V gave up 2 bases and J gave up 1 base; unmatched junction bases: 4. CDR3: CASSPGGGGSYNEQFF. CDR3 in DNA: TGTGCCAGCTCACCAGGGGGCGGGGGGTCCTACAATGAGCAGTTCTTC.

The chain couples TRBV29-1 to TRBJ2-7; D not certain. Per the germline V gene, CDR1 is SQVTM and CDR2 is ANQGSEA. This CDR3 is 13 amino acids long. The ends were cut back, 1 base at V and 2 bases at J, with 9 bases in the middle. CDR3 sequence reads: CSVEVGRPYEQYF. CDR3 bases: TGCAGCGTTGAAGTGGGCAGGCCCTACGAGCAGTACTTC.

V usage is TRBV6-5 and J usage is TRBJ1-2; perhaps TRBD1 as D (5 bases). The V and J ends lost 0 bases and 8 bases respectively, with 16 bases between them. The CDR3 consists of 15 residues. Germline values: CDR1 MNHEY, CDR2 SVGAGI. The CDR3 protein is CASSYSGANVRGYTF. CDR3 sequence (DNA): TGTGCCAGCAGTTACTCAGGGGCAAACGTCAGAGGCTACACCTTC.

V usage is TRBV4-1 and J usage is TRBJ2-7, with 10 bases identical to TRBD2. The trim removed 0 bases at V and 4 bases at J, leaving 3 bases unmatched. In germline, CDR1 is MGHRA, CDR2 YSYEKL. The CDR3 extends over 15 amino acids. The CDR3 sequence: CASSQDTSGTYEQYF. CDR3 sequence (DNA): TGCGCCAGCAGCCAAGATACTAGCGGGACGTACGAGCAGTACTTC.

In DNA, the CDR3 is TGCGCCAGCAGCTTGGTAGCGGGGGTCTCTGGGGCCAACGTCCTGACTTTC. Its protein product is CASSLVAGVSGANVLTF. The chain joins TRBV5-1 to TRBJ2-6; 9 bases line up with TRBD2. The CDR3 covers 17 residues. Germline lookup yields CDR1 SGHRS and CDR2 YFSETQ. Unmatched junction bases numbered 1, after V lost 0 bases and J lost 0 bases.

This clone occurred a few times. J is TRBJ1-1 and V is TRBV19; no firm D call. The CDR3 is 12 residues long. Germline V gene lookup returns CDR1 LNHDA and CDR2 SQIVND (reference sequence). Between the trimmed V and J ends, which lost 9 bases and 0 bases, there was a span of 8 bases. This CDR3 reads CASTTLNTEAFF. The CDR3 coding sequence is TGTGCCAGCACGACACTGAACACTGAAGCTTTCTTT.

CDR3 region: CASSPRLAEETQYF. DNA for the CDR3: TGTGCCAGCAGCCCAAGACTAGCGGAAGAGACCCAGTACTTC. V is TRBV7-2 and J is TRBJ2-5; the match to TRBD2 covers 9 bases. V was clipped by 5 bases and J by 3 bases; unmatched bases: 4. Germline V gene lookup returns CDR1 SGHTA and CDR2 FQGNSA. This CDR3 spans 14 amino acids.

This clone is a singleton in its sample. This chain uses TRBV12-5 with TRBJ2-3; D is perhaps TRBD1 (6 bases). The V end was cut by 6 bases, the J end by 3 bases, with 10 bases between. Germline V gene lookup returns CDR1 LGHNT and CDR2 FRNRAP. The CDR3 covers 13 residues. CDR3 region: CASGTTGTDTQYF. In DNA form, the CDR3 reads TGTGCTAGTGGAACCACAGGGACAGATACGCAGTATTTT.

The V call is TRBV2, the J call TRBJ2-1; 8 nucleotides match TRBD2. With V trimmed by 9 bases and J by 4 bases, 20 bases remained unmatched. CDR3 length: 18 residues. Germline CDR1 and CDR2: SNHLY and FYNNEI. Written as DNA, the CDR3 is TGTGCCAGGGGAGGCGCACGGGGGGGCCGGGAGGGTTACAATGAGCAGTTCTTC. Amino acids: CARGGARGGREGYNEQFF.

This clone occurred once. J is TRBJ2-7 and V is TRBV5-1, with D unresolved. Trimming shortened V by 0 bases and J by 1 base, and 11 bases separated the two germline ends. CDR1 and CDR2 from the germline V gene are SGHRS and YFSETQ. The length of the CDR3 is 15 residues. The CDR3 here is CASSLDDSQSYEQYF. The CDR3 DNA reads TGCGCCAGCAGCTTGGACGACTCCCAATCCTACGAGCAGTACTTC.

The chain couples TRBV5-1 to TRBJ1-4; no clear D. Germline assignment: CDR1 SGHRS and CDR2 YFSETQ. The CDR3 totals 14 residues. V was clipped by 4 bases and J by 12 bases, with 19 bases between them. CDR3 protein: CASSGIPGPSELFF. In DNA form, the CDR3 reads TGCGCCAGCAGCGGCATACCGGGTCCGTCGGAACTGTTTTTT.